This T cell receptor (beta chain) was sequenced in a study of T cell responses to AZD1222 COVID-19 vaccine. Overall study context: Second doses that came at about 4 or about 12 weeks were put together. Study-level findings and limits: Samples come after the peak T cell response, not at day 14. Regions left unmutated in variants are reportedly the target of nearly half of spike-specific TCRs.

TCRdb keeps only in-frame clones here, not all; method: immunoSEQ multiplex PCR. The repertoire holds 66,000 or so clones, about 90% seen once, with around 16% in the top ten. Germline V gives CDR1 DFQATT, CDR2 SNEGSKA (reference sequence). J gave up 6 bases and V 3 bases, and 8 bases lay outside the gene matches. The CDR3 is 15 amino acids. This clone turned up a few times. Its specificity is not known. This receptor was identified in an adult in good health. This chain uses TRBV20-1 with TRBJ2-2; 9 nucleotides align to TRBD2. The sample here was peripheral blood, taken on day 0 of AZD1222 vaccination. CDR3: CSASFARGGAGELFF. In DNA, the CDR3 is TGCAGTGCTAGTTTCGCGCGGGGGGGCGCCGGGGAGCTGTTTTTT.